A single T cell receptor beta chain is shown here with its context. The antigen it recognizes is unknown. The sample holds no much larger clone one base away, and base qualities are not on file. From the germline V gene, CDR1 is SGHRS and CDR2 is YFSETQ. The cysteine opens and the phenylalanine closes a CDR3 of 18 amino acids. Here the CDR3 DNA is all that survives: 54 bases in frame from base 1. V is clipped by 4 bases and J by 1 base, and the sequence between their germline boundaries is 21 bases long. The data were taken from a study of cytomegalovirus exposure and HLA in healthy donors (dated by TCRdb to 2016 to 2017). Concerning the study at large: According to an earlier analysis of 587 of the donors, 150 million to 200 million T cells yielded roughly 110 million unique TCR beta sequences and 276 Gb of sequence data. A later genetic analysis took genome-wide SNP genotypes for about three fifths of the roughly 670 donors and used that subset as a discovery cohort. HLA typing included class I and class II loci at four-digit resolution. The aim of the study was to test whether cataloging public T cell receptors could identify signatures of past pathogen exposure. The study profiled the T cell repertoires of fewer than 850 subjects by immunosequencing and related them to cytomegalovirus serostatus. An early release that covered some 630 HLA-typed donors contained about 290 gigabases of sequencing data and tens of millions of unique TCR sequences. Roughly 5 DR-DQ haplotypes were handled as single units for association and clustering because linkage in the cohort was strong. The later analysis used no new phenotypic data to find candidate immune exposures, relying instead on TCR beta sequences and their occurrence across donors. Donor age, sex, ethnicity and CMV serostatus were compiled alongside the repertoire data. Every repertoire in the discovery cohort had been generated on one and the same sequencing platform. In addition to the first cohort of hundreds of subjects, a separate validation cohort of approximately 130 different subjects was used. To predict cytomegalovirus infection status, the study combined high-throughput TCR immunosequencing, statistical association of individual TCRs with disease status, and machine learning. To study patterns of TCR occurrence, a later analysis re-analyzed previously published TCR beta repertoires from more than 550 donors and added high-resolution HLA genotyping. The number of donors typed differed by locus, with 629-630 for A, B, C, DRB1 and DQB1, roughly 550 for DQA1, about 610 for DPA1, and over 400 for DPB1. An earlier analysis of some 500 of the donors applied high-throughput TCR beta sequencing to assess whether each TCR beta V gene segment acted as functional or pseudogenic. Of the 350 to 450 genotyped donors, over 70% fell in the genetic ancestry cluster associated with self-reported Caucasian donors. On average, roughly 240,000 unique TCR beta nucleotide sequences were sequenced per donor among a few hundred genotyped donors of the cohort, with roughly 18% of those sequences being non-productive.

Libraries came from the immunoSEQ multiplex PCR assay. For the multiplex PCR, a mixture combining 60 forward primers for TCR Vbeta segments and 13 reverse primers for TCR Jbeta segments was used. A multiplex PCR assay on genomic DNA amplified the CDR3 region of rearranged TCR beta genes. On the Illumina HiSeq System, the amplified TCR beta libraries were sequenced as 87-base-pair reads. As for the authors' bioinformatics: A later analysis tallied 70 million to 100 million unique TCR beta chains across the 666 repertoires, and approximately 11 million of those chains were shared by two or more donors. Raw reads were error-corrected and collapsed into unique sequences with a nearest-neighbor algorithm that merged closely related sequences to remove PCR and sequencing errors. V, D and J gene segments were assigned by aligning CDR3 sequences to IMGT reference sequences. Each retained sequence needed at least a six-nucleotide match to both a V gene segment and a J gene segment. Rearrangements were classified as productive when the CDR3 lacked stop codons and remained in frame with V and J, and all other rearrangements were classified as non-productive. Following IMGT convention, CDR3 was defined as the stretch from the second conserved V-encoded cysteine up to the conserved J-encoded phenylalanine. The earlier analysis of roughly 590 of the donors excluded sequences that lacked an unambiguous match to a single V gene segment. In an earlier analysis of several hundred of the donors, a V segment was called functional when productive rearrangements were above 56.7%, and segregating when the standard deviation between donors exceeded 5%. To diagnose cytomegalovirus status from the catalog of TCR beta chain sequences, a statistical classification framework was built. A later analysis assigned V and J genes by comparing TCR nucleotide sequences with IMGT/GENE-DB human TR gene sequences. Using the TCRdist pipeline, a later analysis assigned CDR3 sequences along with most-parsimonious VDJ recombination scenarios. In a later analysis, every TCR beta chain was defined by the combination of its CDR3 amino acid sequence and its V-gene family, and reads without a unique V-gene family were dropped. In a later analysis, 500 to 700 highly shared, low-generation-probability nucleotide sequences were removed to address suspected cross-contamination and a sequencing artifact. A later analysis calculated a clonal expansion index for each public chain from normalized within-repertoire ranks of inferred template counts. In a later analysis, generation probabilities were computed with a VDJ recombination model fitted to out-of-frame rearrangements, and the resulting probabilities were checked against IGoR. In a later analysis, hypergeometric tests were used to score TCR-TCR, TCR-HLA and TCR-CMV co-occurrence, with a repertoire-size bias correction applied to TCR pairs. A later analysis estimated false discovery rates by permuting HLA or CMV assignments 20 times. In a later analysis, co-occurring TCRs were grouped with DBSCAN, and TCRdist sequence similarity was added when clustering was performed within HLA-allele-positive subsets. Co-occurrence clustering excluded repertoires with fewer than 30,000 or more than 120,000 public chains, plus five with anomalous nucleotide sharing. TCRdb provides this immuneACCESS table in a form limited to in-frame rearrangements. Some clones are lacking; in checked studies, under half of them reflect an unresolved V gene, and why the rest are absent is not known. V and J calls and clone size come straight from that table; D and trimming were deduced from the DNA. Within this sample are more than 150,000 clones, with 82% of them counted one time only. About 1.5% of the sample rests with the top ten.

The paper's findings and limits, for the study overall: The earlier analysis of about 600 of the donors excluded some 16 rarely observed V segments, including chromosome 9 orphons, because counts were too low. A later genetic analysis associated a missense DCLRE1C variant with V-gene and J-gene trimming of TCR beta chains, and an independent cohort replicated the association. Only TCR beta chains were sequenced in this cohort, and the absence of alpha or paired-chain data limited detectable features. Because some donors lacked HLA typing at each locus, the association tests relied only on the typed subset. Most TCR sequences were observed very rarely across donors, whereas some public TCRs were present in many individuals. In an earlier analysis of 587 of the donors, most TCR beta V segments appeared in productive rearrangements about 90% or about 30% of the time, broadly matching IMGT annotations. Correlated functional status among segregating V segments might be attributable to linkage disequilibrium, but an unknown experimental factor could not be ruled out. When HLA alleles, especially DR and DQ, strongly co-occurred, attributing TCR associations to individual alleles was difficult. According to a later analysis, TCR association rates differed among HLA loci, with DRB1 alleles showing the most associated TCRs and HLA-C alleles showing the fewest. A later analysis found that most CMV-associated TCR beta chains appeared HLA-restricted, with HLA associations seemingly driven largely by CMV exposure. The sequencing pipeline was judged likely to have produced a cluster of highly shared sequence variants as a technical artifact. According to a later analysis, parvovirus B19, influenza, CMV and Epstein-Barr virus appeared linked to several top co-occurrence clusters. The only immune exposure information available for the cohort was CMV serostatus. The authors suggested that the approach could potentially be generalized to other disease states and immunological phenotypes. At a false discovery rate of 0.05, a later analysis linked about 16,000 TCR beta sequences to specific HLA alleles. Roughly uniform sequencing depth across donors was assumed in presence/absence analyses, although this assumption may not hold. Compared with the 666-donor mean, donors in an Asian-associated ancestry cluster had fewer N-insertions in productive TCRs, according to a later genetic analysis. The 87-base-pair reads could not distinguish some IMGT-functional V segments, including TRBV6-2 and TRBV6-3, so those segments were excluded. A few of the identified cytomegalovirus-associated TCR beta chains were confirmed in vitro to be specific for cytomegalovirus antigens. A later analysis found that HLA-associated TCR beta chains were more clonally expanded and had lower generation probabilities than equally common non-associated chains. The study gave a list of 150 to 200 TCR beta chains associated with cytomegalovirus. The classifier was reported to diagnose cytomegalovirus status with high specificity and sensitivity in both the original cohort and the validation cohort. A further reported finding was that TCR beta sequences accurately predicted the HLA-A and HLA-B alleles for most subjects in the first cohort.

The cohort comprised some 680 healthy bone marrow donors. All cohort members were sampled while nominally healthy, although unrecorded immune exposures were likely present. The donor tested CMV seronegative, placing the donor among the 352 seronegative members of the cohort. Each donor provided a peripheral blood sample, and peripheral blood mononuclear cells were used for TCR beta sequencing. Genomic DNA was extracted from the blood cell samples with the Qiagen DNeasy Blood Extraction Kit. This clonotype originated in a man between 35 and 55 years old in good health and CMV-seronegative. The chain joins TRBV5-1 to TRBJ2-1; the D gene is possibly TRBD2, with 7 bases matching. The sequencing input was PBMCs. CDR3 protein: CASSPSGRGMGSYNEQFF. The sequence in DNA is TGCGCCAGCAGCCCATCGGGGAGGGGGATGGGGTCCTACAATGAGCAGTTCTTC.